What follows is one T cell receptor (beta chain) and its context. This specimen belongs to a study of blood T cell repertoires in COVID-19. Study summary: Acute and convalescent COVID-19 specimens originated in the United States, Italy and Spain. PBMCs, B-cell-depleted T cells, or T cells were the source of the cDNA or gDNA that made up the material.

Original processing methods: Amplifying reference gene primers gave estimates of nucleated cell counts. Here immunoSEQ multiplex PCR was the method, and the copy in TCRdb shows in-frame clones only, minus some. Clone size and V and J calls were adopted from that table, with D and trimming inferred from the DNA. This table has 150,000 to 200,000 clones, 80% to 90% appearing once. The CDR3 is 12 residues long. Deletions cut 5 bases from V and 2 bases from J, with 9 bases between. CDR1 SQVTM and CDR2 ANQGSEA come from the germline V gene. This receptor was identified in a man in his 60s with acute or convalescent COVID-19. The sequenced material came from peripheral blood. J is TRBJ1-2 and V is TRBV29-1; possibly TRBD1 for D (6 bases). CDR3 amino acids: CSVQTGNYGYTF. The DNA for the CDR3 is TGCAGCGTTCAGACAGGCAACTATGGCTACACCTTC.